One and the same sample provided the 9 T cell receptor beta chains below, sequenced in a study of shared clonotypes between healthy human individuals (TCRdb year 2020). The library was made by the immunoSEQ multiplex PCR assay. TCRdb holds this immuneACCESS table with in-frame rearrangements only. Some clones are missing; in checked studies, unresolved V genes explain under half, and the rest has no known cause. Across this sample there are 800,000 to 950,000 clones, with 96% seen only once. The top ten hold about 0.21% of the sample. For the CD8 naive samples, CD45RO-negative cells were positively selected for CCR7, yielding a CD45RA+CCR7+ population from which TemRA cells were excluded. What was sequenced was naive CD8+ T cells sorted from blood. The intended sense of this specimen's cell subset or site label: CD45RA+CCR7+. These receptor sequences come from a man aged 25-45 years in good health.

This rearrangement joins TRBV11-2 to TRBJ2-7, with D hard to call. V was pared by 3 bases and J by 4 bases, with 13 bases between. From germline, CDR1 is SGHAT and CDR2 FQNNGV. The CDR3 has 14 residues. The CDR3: CASSLYSNRYEQYF. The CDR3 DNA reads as TGTGCCAGCAGCTTGTACTCTAACCGATACGAGCAGTACTTC.

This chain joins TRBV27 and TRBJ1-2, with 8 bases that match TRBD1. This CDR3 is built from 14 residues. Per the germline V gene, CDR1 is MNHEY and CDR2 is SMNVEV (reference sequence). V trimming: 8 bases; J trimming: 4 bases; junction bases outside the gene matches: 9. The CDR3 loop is CASGNLGQAYGYTF. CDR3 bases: TGTGCCAGCGGAAACTTGGGACAGGCCTATGGCTACACCTTC.

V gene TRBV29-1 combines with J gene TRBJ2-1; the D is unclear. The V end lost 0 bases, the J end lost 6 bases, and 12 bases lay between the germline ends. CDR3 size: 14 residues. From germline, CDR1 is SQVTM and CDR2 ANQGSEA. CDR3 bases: TGCAGCGTTGAAGAGGGTTTGTTTGGCAATGAGCAGTTCTTC. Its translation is CSVEEGLFGNEQFF.

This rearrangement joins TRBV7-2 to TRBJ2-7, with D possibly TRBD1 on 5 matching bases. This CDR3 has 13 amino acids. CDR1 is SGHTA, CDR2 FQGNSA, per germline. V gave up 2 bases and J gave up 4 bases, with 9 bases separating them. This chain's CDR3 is CASSLRQGYEQYF. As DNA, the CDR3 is TGTGCCAGCAGCTTAAGGCAGGGATACGAGCAGTACTTC. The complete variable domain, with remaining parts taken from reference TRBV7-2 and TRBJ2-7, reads GAGVSQSPSNKVTEKGKDVELRCDPISGHTALYWYRQSLGQGLEFLIYFQGNSAPDKSGLPSDRFSAERTGGSVSTLTIQRTQQEDSAVYLCASSLRQGYEQYFGPGTRLTVT.

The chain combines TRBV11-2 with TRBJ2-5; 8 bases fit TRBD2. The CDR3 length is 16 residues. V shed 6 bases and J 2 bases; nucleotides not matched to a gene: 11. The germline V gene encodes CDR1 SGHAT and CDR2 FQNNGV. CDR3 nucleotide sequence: TGTGCCAGCAGATTCGGGAGGGGTAGCGATCAAGAGACCCAGTACTTC. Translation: CASRFGRGSDQETQYF.

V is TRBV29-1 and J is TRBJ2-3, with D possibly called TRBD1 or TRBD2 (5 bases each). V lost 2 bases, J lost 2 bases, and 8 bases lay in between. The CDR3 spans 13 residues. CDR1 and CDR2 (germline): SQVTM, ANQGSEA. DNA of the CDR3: TGCAGCGTTGAACGGGGCCTCACAGATACGCAGTATTTT. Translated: CSVERGLTDTQYF.

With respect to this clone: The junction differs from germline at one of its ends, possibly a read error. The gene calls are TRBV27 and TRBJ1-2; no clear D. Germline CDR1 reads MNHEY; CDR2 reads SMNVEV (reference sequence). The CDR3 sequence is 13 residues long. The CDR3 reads CASSVSGNYGYTF. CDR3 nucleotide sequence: TGTGCCAGCAGTGTATCGGGTAACTATGGCTACACCTTC.

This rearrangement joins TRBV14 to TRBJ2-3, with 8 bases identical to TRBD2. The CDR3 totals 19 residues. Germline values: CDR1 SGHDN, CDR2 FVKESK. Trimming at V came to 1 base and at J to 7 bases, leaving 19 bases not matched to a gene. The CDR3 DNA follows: TGTGCCAGCAGCCAAGGCGATCGGGAGGGCCGGATTCTTAGTCATACGCAGTATTTT. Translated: CASSQGDREGRILSHTQYF.

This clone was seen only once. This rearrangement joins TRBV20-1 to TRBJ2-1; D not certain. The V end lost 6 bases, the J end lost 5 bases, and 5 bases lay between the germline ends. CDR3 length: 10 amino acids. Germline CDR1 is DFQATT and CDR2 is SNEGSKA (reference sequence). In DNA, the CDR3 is TGCAGTGCCATAGACAATGAGCAGTTCTTC. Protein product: CSAIDNEQFF.